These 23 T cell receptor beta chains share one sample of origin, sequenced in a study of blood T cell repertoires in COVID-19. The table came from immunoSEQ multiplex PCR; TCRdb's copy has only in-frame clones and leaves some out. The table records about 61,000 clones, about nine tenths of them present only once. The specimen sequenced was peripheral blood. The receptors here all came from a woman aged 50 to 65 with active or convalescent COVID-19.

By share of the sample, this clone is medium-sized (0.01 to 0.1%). In DNA form, the CDR3 reads TGTGCCAGCAGCCAAGAGGTCCGGACTAGCGGGGAAACCGGGGAGCTGTTTTTT. The encoded protein is CASSQEVRTSGETGELFF. J is TRBJ2-2 and V is TRBV4-2; TRBD2 matches 12 bases. The CDR3 contains 18 residues. CDR1 LGHNA and CDR2 YNFKEQ come from the germline V gene. V lost 0 bases and J lost 5; bases outside the gene matches: 7.

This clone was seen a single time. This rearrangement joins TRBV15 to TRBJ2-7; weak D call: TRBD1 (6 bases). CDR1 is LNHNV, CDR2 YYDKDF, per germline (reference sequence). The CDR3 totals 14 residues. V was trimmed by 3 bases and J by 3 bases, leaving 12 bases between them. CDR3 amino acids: CATSRSGVLYEQYF. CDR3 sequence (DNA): TGTGCCACCAGCAGGTCAGGGGTCCTCTACGAGCAGTACTTC.

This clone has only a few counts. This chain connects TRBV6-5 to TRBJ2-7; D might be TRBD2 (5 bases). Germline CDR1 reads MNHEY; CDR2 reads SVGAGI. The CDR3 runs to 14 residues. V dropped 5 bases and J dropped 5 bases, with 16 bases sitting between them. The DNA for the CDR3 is TGTGCCAGCAGTCCCGGGAACCCCCGGGACGAGCAGTACTTC. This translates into CASSPGNPRDEQYF.

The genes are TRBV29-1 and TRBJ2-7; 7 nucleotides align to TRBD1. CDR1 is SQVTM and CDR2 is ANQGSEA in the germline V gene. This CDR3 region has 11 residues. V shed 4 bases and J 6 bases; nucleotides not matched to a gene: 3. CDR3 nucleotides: TGCAGCGTTGTTAGGGGGCTCGAGCAGTACTTC. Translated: CSVVRGLEQYF.

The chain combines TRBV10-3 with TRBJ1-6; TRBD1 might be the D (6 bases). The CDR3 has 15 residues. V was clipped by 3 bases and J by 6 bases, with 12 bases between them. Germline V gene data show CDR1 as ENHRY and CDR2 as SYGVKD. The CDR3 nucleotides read TGTGCCATCAGTGACAGGGGATTCTCTAATTCACCCCTCCACTTT. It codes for CAISDRGFSNSPLHF.

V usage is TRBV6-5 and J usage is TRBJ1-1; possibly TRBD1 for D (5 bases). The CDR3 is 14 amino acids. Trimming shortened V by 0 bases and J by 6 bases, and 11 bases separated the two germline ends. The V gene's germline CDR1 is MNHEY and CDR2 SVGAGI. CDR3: CASSYSPGAPEAFF. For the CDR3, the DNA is TGTGCCAGCAGTTACTCGCCTGGGGCCCCTGAAGCTTTCTTT.

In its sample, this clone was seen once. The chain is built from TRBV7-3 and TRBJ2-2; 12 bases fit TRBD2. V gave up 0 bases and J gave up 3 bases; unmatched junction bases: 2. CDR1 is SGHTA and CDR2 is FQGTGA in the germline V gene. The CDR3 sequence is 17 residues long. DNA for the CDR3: TGTGCCAGCAGCTTAACCCCTAGCGGGAGGGACACCGGGGAGCTGTTTTTT. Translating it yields CASSLTPSGRDTGELFF.

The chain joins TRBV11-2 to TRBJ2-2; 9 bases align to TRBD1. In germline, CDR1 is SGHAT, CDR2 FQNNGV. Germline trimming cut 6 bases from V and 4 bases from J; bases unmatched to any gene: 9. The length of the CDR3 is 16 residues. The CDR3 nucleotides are TGTGCCAGCAGATCCCGGGACAGGGAACTCACCGGGGAGCTGTTTTTT. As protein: CASRSRDRELTGELFF.

CDR3 in DNA: TGTGCCATTGACAGCTCCAACACTGAAGCTTTCTTT. Translation: CAIDSSNTEAFF. J is TRBJ1-1 and V is TRBV28, with TRBD1 as a possible D gene (5 bases). The CDR3 runs to 12 residues. Between the trimmed V and J ends, which lost 10 bases and 2 bases, there was a span of 11 bases. Looked up from germline, CDR1 is MDHEN and CDR2 is SYDVKM. The entire variable domain, with the rest obtained from reference TRBV28 and TRBJ1-1, is as follows: DVKVTQSSRYLVKRTGEKVFLECVQDMDHENMFWYRQDPGLGLRLIYFSYDVKMKEKGDIPEGYSVSREKKERFSLILESASTNQTSMYLCAIDSSNTEAFFGQGTRLTVV.

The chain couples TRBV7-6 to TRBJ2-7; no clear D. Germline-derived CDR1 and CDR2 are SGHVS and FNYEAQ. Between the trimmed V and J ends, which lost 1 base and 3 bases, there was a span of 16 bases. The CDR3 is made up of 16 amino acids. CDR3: CASSLEAGLSLYEQYF. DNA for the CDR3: TGTGCCAGCAGCTTAGAAGCAGGCCTTTCCCTCTACGAGCAGTACTTC.

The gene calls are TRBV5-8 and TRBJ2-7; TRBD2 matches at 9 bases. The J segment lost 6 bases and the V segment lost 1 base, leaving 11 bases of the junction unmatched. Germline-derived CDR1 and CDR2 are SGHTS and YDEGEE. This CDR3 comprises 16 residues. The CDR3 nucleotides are TGTGCCAGCAGCTTGCTTTTCGCGGGAGGGAAGCCCGAGCAGTACTTC. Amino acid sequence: CASSLLFAGGKPEQYF.

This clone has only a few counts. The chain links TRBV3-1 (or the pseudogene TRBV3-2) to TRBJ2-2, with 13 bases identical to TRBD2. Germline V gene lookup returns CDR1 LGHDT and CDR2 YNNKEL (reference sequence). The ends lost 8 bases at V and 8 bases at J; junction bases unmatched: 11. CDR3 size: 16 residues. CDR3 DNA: TGTGCCAGCGAACCAGGGACTAGCGGGGAAGTGGGGGAGCTGTTTTTT. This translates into CASEPGTSGEVGELFF.

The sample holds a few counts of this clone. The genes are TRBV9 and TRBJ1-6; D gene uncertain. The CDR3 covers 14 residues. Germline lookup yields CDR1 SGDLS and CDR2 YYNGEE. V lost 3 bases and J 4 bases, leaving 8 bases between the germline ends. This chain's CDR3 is CASSGGQYNSPLHF. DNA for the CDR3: TGTGCCAGCAGCGGTGGGCAATATAATTCACCCCTCCACTTT.

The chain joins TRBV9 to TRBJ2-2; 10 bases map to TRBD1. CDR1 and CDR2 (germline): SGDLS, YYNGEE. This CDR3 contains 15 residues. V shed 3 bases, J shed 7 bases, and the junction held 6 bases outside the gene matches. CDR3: CASSADRGRGGELFF. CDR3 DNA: TGTGCCAGCAGCGCTGACAGGGGGCGAGGCGGGGAGCTGTTTTTT.

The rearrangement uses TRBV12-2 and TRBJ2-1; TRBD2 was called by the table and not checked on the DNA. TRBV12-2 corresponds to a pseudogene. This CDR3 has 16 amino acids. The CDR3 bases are TGTGCAAGTCGCTTAGGGGTAGCGAGTACCTACAATGAGCAGTTCTTC. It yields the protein CASRLGVASTYNEQFF.

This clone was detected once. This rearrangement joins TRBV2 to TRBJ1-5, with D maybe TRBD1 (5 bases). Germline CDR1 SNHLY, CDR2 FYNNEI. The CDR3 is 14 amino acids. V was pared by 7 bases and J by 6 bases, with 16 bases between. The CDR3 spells CASTLYGASQPQHF. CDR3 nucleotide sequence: TGTGCCAGCACTTTATATGGGGCGAGTCAGCCCCAGCATTTT.

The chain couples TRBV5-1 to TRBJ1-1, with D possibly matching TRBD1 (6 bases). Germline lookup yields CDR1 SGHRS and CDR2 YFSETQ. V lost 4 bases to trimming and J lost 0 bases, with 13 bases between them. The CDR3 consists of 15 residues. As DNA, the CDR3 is TGCGCCAGCAGCCCAGGGACAAGATTGAACACTGAAGCTTTCTTT. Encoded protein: CASSPGTRLNTEAFF.

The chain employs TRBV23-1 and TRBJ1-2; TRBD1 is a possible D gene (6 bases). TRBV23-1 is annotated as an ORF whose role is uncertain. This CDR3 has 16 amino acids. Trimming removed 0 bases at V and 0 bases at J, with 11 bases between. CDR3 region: CASSQSYREANYGYTF. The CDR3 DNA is TGCGCCAGCAGTCAATCGTACAGGGAAGCTAACTATGGCTACACCTTC.

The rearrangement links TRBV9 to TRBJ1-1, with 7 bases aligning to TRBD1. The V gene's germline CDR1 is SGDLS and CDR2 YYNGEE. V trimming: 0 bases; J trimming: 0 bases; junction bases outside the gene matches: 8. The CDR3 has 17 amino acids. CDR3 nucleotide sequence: TGTGCCAGCAGCGTAGGGGCCGGGACAGCGATGAACACTGAAGCTTTCTTT. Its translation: CASSVGAGTAMNTEAFF.

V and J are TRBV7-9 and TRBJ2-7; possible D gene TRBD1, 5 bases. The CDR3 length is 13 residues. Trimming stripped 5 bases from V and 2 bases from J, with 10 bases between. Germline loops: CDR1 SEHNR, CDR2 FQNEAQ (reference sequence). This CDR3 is CASSPQGPYEQYF. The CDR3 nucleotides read TGTGCCAGCAGCCCCCAGGGTCCCTACGAGCAGTACTTC.

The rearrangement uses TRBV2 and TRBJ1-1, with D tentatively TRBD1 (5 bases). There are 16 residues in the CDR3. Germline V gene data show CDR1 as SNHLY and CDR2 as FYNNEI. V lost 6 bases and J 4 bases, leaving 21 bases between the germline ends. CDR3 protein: CASRPRGGISGTEAFF. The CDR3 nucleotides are TGTGCCAGCAGACCCCGGGGGGGGATCTCGGGCACTGAAGCTTTCTTT.

Here the CDR3 reads CAWTSGSSYEQYF. DNA for the CDR3: TGTGCCTGGACCAGCGGGAGCTCCTACGAGCAGTACTTC. V gene TRBV30 combines with J gene TRBJ2-7, with TRBD2 identical over 8 bases. Losses at the gene ends were 4 bases for V and 0 bases for J; bases not matched to a gene: 2. The CDR3 runs to 13 residues. Looked up from germline, CDR1 is GTSNPN and CDR2 is SVGIG (reference sequence).

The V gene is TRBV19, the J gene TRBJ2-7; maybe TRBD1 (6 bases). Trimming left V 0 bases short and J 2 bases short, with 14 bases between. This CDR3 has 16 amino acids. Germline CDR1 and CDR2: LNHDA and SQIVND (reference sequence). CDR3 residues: CASSIEDRPEPYEQYF. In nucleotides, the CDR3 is TGTGCCAGTAGTATAGAGGACAGACCCGAACCCTACGAGCAGTACTTC.